This is a list of T cell receptor beta chains from one sample in a study of blood T cell repertoires in COVID-19. Sequencing used immunoSEQ multiplex PCR; TCRdb keeps in-frame clones, though not all of them. The top ten hold just under 6.5% of the sample, which has about 250,000 clones, approximately 89% seen once. The sample comprised peripheral blood. These receptors were obtained from a woman between 25 and 40 years old with COVID-19, enrolled during active disease. Both conserved end residues are trimmed from each CDR3.

j_call | v_call | cdr3_aa
TRBJ2-6 | TRBV5-5 | ASSLTGNTGANVLT
TRBJ1-2 | TRBV19 | ASSIVSGYGYT
TRBJ1-2 | TRBV5-4 | ASSMSSWAYGYT
TRBJ2-1 | TRBV7-9 | ASSTARGTSGRYEQF
TRBJ2-3 | TRBV14 | ASSPGTGPRDTQY
TRBJ2-7 | TRBV6-5 | ASTWQGGYEQY
TRBJ2-3 | TRBV7-2 | ASSAPSGRTDTQY
TRBJ2-1 | TRBV19 | ASSNQAYNEQF
TRBJ1-2 | TRBV4-2 | ASSQDLVVTGVYGYT
TRBJ1-3 | TRBV18 | ASSRDRARDTIY
TRBJ2-3 | TRBV27 | ASSFGTPTDTQY
TRBJ2-1 | TRBV9 | ASSVGTSGRGSSKYNEQF
TRBJ2-2 | TRBV7-9 | ASSLGAGVIGELF
TRBJ2-5 | TRBV5-1 | ASSLGRGQETQY
TRBJ2-3 | TRBV11-3 | ASSLVRGFPDTQY
TRBJ2-5 | TRBV5-1 | ASSKGTGFQETQY
TRBJ1-2 | TRBV7-2 | ASSLEGGARVYGYT
TRBJ2-3 | TRBV7-2 | ASRETGGPNTQY
TRBJ2-1 | TRBV3-1/TRBV3-2 | ASRPLAGADEQF
TRBJ1-5 | TRBV6-5 | ASSYGGVNQPQH
TRBJ2-7 | TRBV11-2 | ASSLVFQRVTGTYEQY
TRBJ1-1 | TRBV7-9 | ASSLQTGNTEAF
TRBJ1-1 | TRBV27 | ASSLSGTGATEAF
TRBJ2-1 | TRBV24-1 | ATSDFGGTAYNEQF
TRBJ1-5 | TRBV10-3 | AISNTGEAIQPQH
TRBJ2-3 | TRBV29-1 | SVEASGDTQY
TRBJ1-4 | TRBV28 | ASSATLGTGRGPNEKLF
TRBJ2-3 | TRBV5-8 | ASSSSRLGTDTQY
TRBJ1-1 | TRBV18 | ASSPGLRGKSEAF
TRBJ1-3 | TRBV11-2 | ASSSQGRRGGNTIY
TRBJ1-6 | TRBV6-5 | ASSYSGGPLH
TRBJ1-6 | TRBV2 | ASSEGTASWRDNSPLH
TRBJ2-5 | TRBV5-1 | ASSLIALQETQY
TRBJ2-3 | TRBV4-2 | ASSHPGVGTDTQY
TRBJ2-7 | TRBV19 | ASRPRDSYEQY
TRBJ1-1 | TRBV5-4 | ASSLTGGNTEAF
TRBJ2-5 | TRBV7-2 | ASSFTGTQETQY
TRBJ2-7 | TRBV2 | ASSGQSGSYEQY
TRBJ2-5 | TRBV29-1 | SSSRGRETQY
TRBJ2-7 | TRBV18 | ASSPDSYEQY
TRBJ1-1 | TRBV7-8 | ASSPDRVNTEAF
TRBJ2-2 | TRBV18 | ASSLTGGTGELF
TRBJ2-3 | TRBV27 | ASSPPGGGITDTQY
TRBJ2-1 | TRBV4-1 | ASSPLGGHNEQF
TRBJ2-1 | TRBV5-4 | ASSLGLAGNHFNEQF
TRBJ1-2 | TRBV7-2 | ASSLGNTDNYGYT
TRBJ2-7 | TRBV12-3/TRBV12-4 | ASSLGQGREQY
TRBJ2-2 | TRBV9 | ASSEPRRGSGGDTGELF
TRBJ2-2 | TRBV9 | ASSRSGLTTGELF
TRBJ2-7 | TRBV7-9 | ASSPLTYEQY
TRBJ1-2 | TRBV6-5 | ASSSTGAVGYT
TRBJ2-4 | TRBV5-1 | ASSLQPGLAKNIQY
TRBJ2-2 | TRBV9 | ASSPISSTVNTGELF
TRBJ2-7 | TRBV7-8 | ASSGGTGGLYEQY
TRBJ2-5 | TRBV11-2 | ASSSQGETQY
TRBJ2-6 | TRBV19 | ASSTSPSGANVLT
TRBJ1-1 | TRBV30 | ALESRGDRTEAF